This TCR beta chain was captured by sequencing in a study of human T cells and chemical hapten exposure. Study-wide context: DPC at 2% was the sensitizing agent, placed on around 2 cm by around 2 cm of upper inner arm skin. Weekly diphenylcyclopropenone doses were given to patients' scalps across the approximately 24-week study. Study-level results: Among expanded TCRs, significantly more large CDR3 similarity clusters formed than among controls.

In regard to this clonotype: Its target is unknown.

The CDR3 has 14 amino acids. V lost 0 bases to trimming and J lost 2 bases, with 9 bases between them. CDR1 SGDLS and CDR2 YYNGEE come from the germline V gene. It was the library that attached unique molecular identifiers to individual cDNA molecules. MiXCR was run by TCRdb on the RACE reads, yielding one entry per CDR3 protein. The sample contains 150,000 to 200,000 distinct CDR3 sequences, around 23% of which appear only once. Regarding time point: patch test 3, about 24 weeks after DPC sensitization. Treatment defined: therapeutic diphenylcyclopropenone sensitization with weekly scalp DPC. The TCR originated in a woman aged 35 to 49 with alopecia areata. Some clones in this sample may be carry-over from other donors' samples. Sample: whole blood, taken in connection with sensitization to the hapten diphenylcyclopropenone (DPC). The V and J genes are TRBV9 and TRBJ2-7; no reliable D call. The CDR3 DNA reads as TGTGCCAGCAGCGTAGGTTACAGCCCCTACGAGCAGTACTTC. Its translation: CASSVGYSPYEQYF.